This TCR beta chain was recovered during a study of blood T cell repertoires in COVID-19 (TCRdb year 2020). The study in broad terms: The collaborator samples originated in the United States, Italy and Spain and spanned the acute and convalescent phases of COVID-19. The material from the prospective study consisted of cDNA or gDNA derived from T cells, B-cell-depleted T cells, or PBMCs. Subjects who had been exposed to COVID-19, were actively infected with it, or had recovered from it provided the deeply sampled blood TCRbeta repertoires that made up the dataset. The repertoires were released in a freely available public database meant as a resource for research on the immune response to SARS-CoV-2. Samples came from the ongoing ImmuneRACE study (first 160 participants) plus 1,254 subjects from 6 global collaborators. A de-identified subject ID, COVID-19 status, age in years and sex were almost always included in the sample metadata. Where HLA class I and class II types were available, the types were taken from metadata supplied by the sample provider, not from assay-based typing. Results and caveats for the whole study, not just this receptor: The quantity of clinical and demographic metadata differed by source and by participant and was supplied without curation.

As for this clone: The antigen it recognizes is unknown. The record has no base qualities; no much larger clone is one base away.

Participants in the prospective study were aged roughly 18 to 95 years, lived in 20 to 30 United States geographic areas, and enrolled through a virtual design. Cohort assignment in the prospective study relied on participant-reported clinical history from a screening survey and a study questionnaire. Recovered participants in ImmuneRACE Cohort 3 were defined as having two consecutive negative NP/OP PCR tests, clearance from a healthcare professional, or resolution of symptoms. In the prospective study, mobile phlebotomists collected whole blood, serum and a nasopharyngeal or oropharyngeal swab from each participant. Additional blood draws and questionnaires over a 2-month period could optionally be provided by prospective study participants. Before DNA extraction, blood samples from the prospective study were shipped at room temperature or frozen. TCRbeta CDR3 regions were amplified from genomic DNA by means of the immunoSEQ Assay, a bias-controlled multiplex PCR. As for the original processing: Nucleated cell counts per sample were estimated from amplification of reference gene primers within the assay. Sequence reads were collapsed and filtered to measure the absolute abundance of every unique TCRbeta CDR3 rearrangement. For each sample, productive Simpson clonality was calculated as the square root of Simpson's diversity index across productive rearrangements. The table was pulled from immuneACCESS by TCRdb, which kept in-frame rearrangements only. Such tables lose some clones; where checked, under half of the loss comes from unresolved V genes, and the rest has no known cause. The DNA gave D and trimming, while V, J and clone size come from that table. The sample table holds about 410,000 clones, of which less than 95% were seen once. In total, the top ten clones hold less than 0.75% of the sample.

V is pared back by 6 bases and J by 2 bases, with 10 bases lying between the germline termini. The cysteine opens and the phenylalanine closes a CDR3 of 13 amino acids. Just the 39-base CDR3 DNA is kept, in frame starting at base 1. Reading the germline V gene (reference sequence) gives CDR1 WNHNN and CDR2 SYGVQD. Sequenced sample: PBMCs or T cells enriched from blood (not recorded which). This chain is built from TRBV10-1 and TRBJ1-2, and the D gene may be TRBD1, 5 bases matching. The TCR comes from a man between 18 and 35 years old who had recovered from COVID-19. The CDR3 in this case is CASSGQPNYGYTF. Read as DNA, the sequence is TGCGCCAGCAGCGGACAACCCAACTATGGCTACACCTTC.